This T cell receptor beta chain was recovered during a study of CD8 T cells in Susac syndrome. Study context: Within the sequenced group of Susac syndrome patients, about 6 showed active disease and eight were in remission.

The CDR3 contains 13 residues. V was clipped by 3 bases and J by 4 bases, with 12 bases between them. The germline gives CDR1 GTSNPN, CDR2 SVGIG (reference sequence). Random hexamers primed reverse transcription of about 0.5 to 1 ug RNA. The immunoSEQ assay covered 54 Vbeta and 13 Jbeta segments for CDR3. TCRdb redid the calling of the immunoSEQ multiplex PCR reads with MiXCR, one entry per CDR3 protein. The table includes fewer than 90,000 distinct CDR3 sequences, under 95% detected once. Sequencing of TCR beta drew on CD8+ and CD4+ T cells from blood. Negative isolation was applied to CD8+ and CD4+ T cells, and FACS enrichment was applied to TEMRA cells.

The chain employs TRBV30 and TRBJ2-5, with a weak D call TRBD2 (7 bases). Sequences were obtained from CD8+ T cells from PBMCs. This sequence was found in a human donor with Susac syndrome. The CDR3 DNA reads TGTGCCTGGAGGCGGGGGCCTACAGAGACCCAGTACTTC. It yields the protein CAWRRGPTETQYF.